A single sample is the source of the 7 T cell receptor beta chains below, sequenced in a study of beta chain features in type 1 diabetes (dated by TCRdb to about 2018). No cognate antigen is known for these TCRs. The library came from the immunoSEQ multiplex PCR assay. The entire isolated RNA was reverse transcribed using the High Capacity cDNA Reverse Transcription Kit, and thus expressed TCRB transcripts were sequenced. In its TCRdb copy, this immuneACCESS table keeps in-frame sequences only and misses some clones. Where compared with another copy, unresolved V genes explain less than half of these, and the others have no known cause. This sample lists around 650,000 clones; under 15% were detected once. The ten largest clones represent around 0.12% of the sample. Study-wide findings and limitations: Type 1 diabetes patients showed a moderate but significant shortening of TCRB CDR3 length in all four CD4+ subsets.

The specimen sequenced was naive CD4+ T cells from blood. The cell subset or site label on this specimen signifies: true naive CD4+ T cells. These receptors were taken from a man younger than 45 with type 1 diabetes.

Only a few counts were recorded for this clone. The J gene is TRBJ1-5, the V gene TRBV12-5; a weak D match, TRBD1 (5 bases). The CDR3 has 12 residues. V lost 5 bases and J lost 11, with 13 bases in between. Germline V CDR1 and CDR2: LGHNT, FRNRAP. The DNA for the CDR3 is TGTGCTAGTGGTCTGGACACCTCAGCCCAGCATTTT. Translating gives CASGLDTSAQHF.

The chain combines TRBV18 with TRBJ1-2, with D unclear. This CDR3 spans 14 amino acids. The V end was cut by 4 bases, the J end by 1 base, with 10 bases between. CDR1 and CDR2 (germline): KGHSH, LQKENI. CDR3 in amino acids: CASSQPKGNYGYTF. CDR3 DNA: TGTGCCAGCTCACAACCTAAGGGTAACTATGGCTACACCTTC.

This clone was seen only a few times. The genes are TRBV30 and TRBJ1-6; 10 positions agree with TRBD1. With V trimmed by 0 bases and J by 7 bases, 9 bases remained unmatched. Germline lookup yields CDR1 GTSNPN and CDR2 SVGIG (reference sequence). This CDR3 is built from 17 residues. The CDR3 region has the DNA TGTGCCTGGAGTGTATATTTCGGGACAGGGGCAAATTCACCCCTCCACTTT. Translating gives CAWSVYFGTGANSPLHF.

A few counts support this clone. V is TRBV19 and J is TRBJ1-5; unclear D gene. This CDR3 contains 13 residues. The ends were cut back, 7 bases at V and 5 bases at J, with 12 bases in the middle. Germline lookup yields CDR1 LNHDA and CDR2 SQIVND (reference sequence). The CDR3 is CASTVGLHQPQHF. The CDR3 coding sequence is TGTGCCAGTACGGTAGGACTTCATCAGCCCCAGCATTTT. The full variable domain, with the rest looked up from reference TRBV19 and TRBJ1-5, is DGGITQSPKYLFRKEGQNVTLSCEQNLNHDAMYWYRQDPGQGLRLIYYSQIVNDFQKGDIAEGYSVSREKKESFPLTVTSAQKNPTAFYLCASTVGLHQPQHFGDGTRLSIL.

The chain recombines TRBV5-1 with TRBJ2-3; D not resolved. Trimming stripped 6 bases from V and 0 bases from J, with 8 bases between. CDR1 and CDR2 from the germline V gene are SGHRS and YFSETQ. The CDR3 has 13 amino acids. In nucleotides, the CDR3 is TGCGCCAGCACGGGCGCTAGCACAGATACGCAGTATTTT. Amino acids: CASTGASTDTQYF.

This clone was seen more than once but under ten times. This chain links TRBV30 with TRBJ1-2; D not resolved. The germline CDR1 and CDR2 sequences are GTSNPN and SVGIG (reference sequence). V lost 0 bases and J 6 bases, leaving 17 bases between the germline ends. CDR3 length equals 15 residues. This chain's CDR3 is CAWSVQTVAPDGYTF. CDR3 coding DNA: TGTGCCTGGAGTGTACAGACTGTGGCTCCGGATGGCTACACCTTC.

This clone has a count of ten or more. The V gene is TRBV23-1, the J gene TRBJ1-1, with 7 positions matching TRBD1. TRBV23-1 qualifies as an ORF whose function is uncertain. Germline trimming cut 6 bases from V and 3 bases from J; bases unmatched to any gene: 10. The CDR3 consists of 15 residues. The CDR3 DNA reads TGCGCCAGCAGCAAAGGGGGCGTATTGTACACTGAAGCTTTCTTT. Protein sequence: CASSKGGVLYTEAFF.